This TCR beta chain originates from a study of T cell repertoires in cytomegalovirus infection. Overall study context: An indication of both CMV infection and matching HLA type came from public TCR beta signatures. Study findings and constraints: The study found HLA-C-restricted CMV-specific TCR beta clonotypes dominating the ex vivo response.

The CDR3 length is 13 residues. The germline V and J ends were trimmed by 3 bases and 5 bases, with 10 bases remaining between them. From germline, CDR1 is MNHEY and CDR2 SMNVEV (reference sequence). TCRdb reanalysed the reads using MiXCR and keeps one entry per CDR3 protein. The sample has over 150,000 distinct CDR3 sequences; 15% to 20% are singletons. This clonotype turned up a few times. Its antigen remains unidentified. The TCR was taken from a human donor in good health (CMV status not recorded). Some clones in this sample may be carry-over from other donors' samples. Material for sequencing was CD8+ T cells from PBMCs. The gene calls are TRBV27 and TRBJ2-5, with D perhaps TRBD1 or TRBD2 (5 bases each). The CDR3 nucleotides read TGTGCCAGCAGTTTGGTTGAGGGGGAGACCCAGTACTTC. Residues: CASSLVEGETQYF.